This T cell receptor beta chain was captured in a study of cytomegalovirus exposure and HLA in healthy donors. Study-level results: Rarity characterized most TCR sequences, yet some public TCRs appeared in many donors. An assumption of roughly uniform sequencing depth across donors underlay the presence/absence analyses. According to an earlier analysis, most TCR beta V segments yielded productive rearrangements about 87% or about 30% of the time.

The primer mix had 60 Vbeta and 13 Jbeta primers. Sequencing used immunoSEQ multiplex PCR; TCRdb keeps in-frame clones, though not all of them. The repertoire holds some 110,000 clones, roughly three fifths seen once, with roughly 9% in the top ten. A remark on this clone: Antigen unknown.

V trimming: 3 bases; J trimming: 4 bases; junction bases outside the gene matches: 7. This CDR3 has 15 amino acids. In germline, CDR1 is SGDLS, CDR2 YYNGEE. Material for sequencing was PBMCs. This TCR came from a woman aged 35 to 49 in good health and CMV-seropositive. V and J are TRBV9 and TRBJ2-5; 9 bases line up with TRBD2. The CDR3 is CASSAIAGARETQYF. The CDR3 nucleotides are TGTGCCAGCAGCGCGATAGCGGGAGCGCGAGAGACCCAGTACTTC.